This TCR beta chain was observed in a study of response to subunit inactivated influenza vaccine. Note on this clonotype: The antigen remains unidentified.

V was shortened by 2 bases and J by 6 bases, with 25 bases between the two germline ends. There are 18 residues in the CDR3. The germline gives CDR1 MNHEY, CDR2 SVGEGT. Study outcomes and limitations: Only a handful of new T cells, the authors suggested, are recruited with each seasonal influenza vaccination.

TCRdb re-called the RT-PCR reads through MiXCR, storing one row per CDR3 protein. The table records hundreds of thousands of distinct CDR3 sequences, about 15% of them present only once. This TCR came from a man aged 45-65 years who received an inactivated influenza vaccine. The J gene is TRBJ1-2, the V gene TRBV6-2 or TRBV6-3; D uncertain. Sequenced material: PBMCs from blood, taken roughly 2 weeks before vaccination. The CDR3 DNA reads as TGTGCCAGCAGTTACCTTCTTGGGTGGAGAAATTCACGGCATGGCTACACCTTC. Encoded protein: CASSYLLGWRNSRHGYTF.